Each of the 21 T cell receptor beta chains below was sequenced from the same sample in a study of cytomegalovirus exposure and HLA in healthy donors. 13 Jbeta primers and 60 Vbeta primers were used for the PCR. The table came from immunoSEQ multiplex PCR; TCRdb's copy has only in-frame clones and leaves some out. The data contain 110,000 to 150,000 clones, roughly 76% of them seen just once; the ten biggest clones take up about 1.2%. The specimen sequenced was PBMCs. The source is a woman aged 40 to 49 in good health and CMV-seronegative.

This clone was picked up one time. The chain has TRBV7-6 and TRBJ2-2; 9 bases align to TRBD1. The germline CDR1 and CDR2 sequences are SGHVS and FNYEAQ. The CDR3 has 16 amino acids. V trimming: 5 bases; J trimming: 6 bases; junction bases outside the gene matches: 10. Here the CDR3 DNA reads TGTGCCAGCAGCCAAACAGGGGGCGCCAACGCCGGGGAGCTGTTTTTT. This encodes CASSQTGGANAGELFF.

To note about this clone: A read error may produce the germline difference seen at one junction end. The rearrangement joins TRBV5-6 to TRBJ2-7; D ambiguous. This CDR3 is 13 amino acids long. Germline V gene lookup returns CDR1 SGHDT and CDR2 YYEEEE. The CDR3 bases are TGTGCCAGCAACTTGGGCACTACCTACGAGCAGTACTTC. Its translation is CASNLGTTYEQYF.

The chain carries TRBV28 and TRBJ2-7; 8 bases match TRBD1. Per the germline V gene, CDR1 is MDHEN and CDR2 is SYDVKM. The V segment lost 6 bases and the J segment 3 bases; nucleotides outside the gene matches: 4. The CDR3 totals 13 residues. This CDR3 reads CASRSTGGYEQYV. In DNA, the CDR3 is TGTGCCAGCAGATCCACAGGGGGCTACGAGCAGTACGTC.

The CDR3 loop is CASSKQAGDYGYTF. The CDR3 nucleotides are TGTGCCAGTAGTAAGCAGGCAGGGGACTATGGCTACACCTTC. The chain recombines TRBV19 with TRBJ1-2; the D gene is possibly TRBD1 (6 bases). CDR3 length: 14 amino acids. Per germline, CDR1 LNHDA and CDR2 SQIVND (reference sequence). Trimming removed 4 bases at V and 3 bases at J, with 12 bases between.

The V call is TRBV4-2, the J call TRBJ1-1; TRBD1 agrees at 11 bases. CDR3 length equals 17 residues. The trim removed 2 bases at V and 3 bases at J, leaving 8 bases unmatched. Germline loops: CDR1 LGHNA, CDR2 YNFKEQ. CDR3 in amino acids: CASSQIGQGAGDTEAFF. The CDR3 nucleotides are TGTGCCAGCAGCCAAATTGGACAGGGGGCCGGGGACACTGAAGCTTTCTTT.

The chain joins TRBV29-1 to TRBJ1-4; a possible D gene is TRBD1 (5 bases). This CDR3 is built from 13 residues. The V gene's germline CDR1 is SQVTM and CDR2 ANQGSEA. Trimming cost V 6 bases and J 8 bases, with 16 bases left between them. The DNA for the CDR3 is TGCAGCGTGGGGGAGGGAGGCCGGGAAAAACTGTTTTTT. Its translation: CSVGEGGREKLFF.

To note about this clone: The sample contains more than one DNA sequence encoding this CDR3. The CDR3 nucleotides are TGTGCCAGCCGGGACAGCCTGAACACTGAAGCTTTCTTT. Translating it yields CASRDSLNTEAFF. The V call is TRBV6-1, the J call TRBJ1-1; 7 bases fit TRBD1. J was trimmed by 0 bases and V by 8 bases; bases with no gene match: 3. The CDR3 runs 13 residues. Germline CDR1 reads MNHNS; CDR2 reads SASEGT.

This clone came up once. This chain uses TRBV20-1 with TRBJ2-3, with no clear D. The germline gives CDR1 DFQATT, CDR2 SNEGSKA (reference sequence). This CDR3 region has 10 residues. V dropped 5 bases and J dropped 3 bases, with 3 bases sitting between them. CDR3: CSARTDTQYF. In nucleotides, the CDR3 is TGCAGTGCTCGTACAGATACGCAGTATTTT.

The count of this clone is one. This rearrangement joins TRBV7-8 to TRBJ2-7; D is unresolved. The germline gives CDR1 SGHVS, CDR2 FQNEAQ. The CDR3 consists of 14 residues. Trimming took off 3 bases at V and 0 bases at J, with 9 bases between the two ends. As DNA, the CDR3 is TGTGCCAGCAGCTTCTCCGGGTTCTCCTACGAGCAGTACGTC. Translation gives CASSFSGFSYEQYV.

This clone was detected only a few times. V usage is TRBV7-6 and J usage is TRBJ1-6, with 7 bases that match TRBD1. The CDR3 is 14 amino acids. In germline, CDR1 is SGHVS, CDR2 FNYEAQ. V gave up 3 bases and J gave up 7 bases; unmatched junction bases: 3. In DNA, the CDR3 is TGTGCCAGCAGCTTTGGAGGGGGCAATTCACCCCTCCACTTT. Residues: CASSFGGGNSPLHF.

The genes are TRBV10-2 and TRBJ2-4; TRBD2 agrees at 8 bases. Unmatched junction bases numbered 1, after V lost 5 bases and J lost 7 bases. The germline V gene has CDR1 WSHSY and CDR2 SAAADI. The CDR3 is 12 amino acids. CDR3 amino acids: CASSPGGNIQYF. Here the CDR3 DNA reads TGCGCCAGCAGTCCGGGGGGGAACATTCAGTACTTC.

This chain uses TRBV5-6 with TRBJ1-6; D is possibly TRBD1 (5 bases). Germline CDR1 and CDR2: SGHDT and YYEEEE. Trimming pared 0 bases from V and 7 bases from J, leaving 5 bases between. The CDR3 covers 13 residues. The CDR3 loop is CASSLGQNSPLHF. CDR3 DNA: TGTGCCAGCAGCTTGGGACAGAATTCACCCCTCCACTTT.

This clone was seen just once. The V gene is TRBV14, the J gene TRBJ1-2; unclear D gene. CDR3 length equals 13 residues. The V gene's germline CDR1 is SGHDN and CDR2 FVKESK. Trimming shortened V by 0 bases and J by 12 bases, and 14 bases separated the two germline ends. This chain's CDR3 is CASSQDFGMEDTF. CDR3 bases: TGTGCCAGCAGCCAAGATTTCGGGATGGAGGACACCTTC.

This clone was observed once. This chain uses TRBV9 with TRBJ2-3; 12 bases map to TRBD2. Germline CDR1 and CDR2: SGDLS and YYNGEE. The trim removed 0 bases at V and 3 bases at J, leaving 5 bases unmatched. The CDR3 covers 17 residues. CDR3 in DNA: TGTGCCAGCAGCGTAGAGCTAGCGGGGGGGCGGACAGATACGCAGTATTTT. It encodes CASSVELAGGRTDTQYF.

The chain couples TRBV5-1 to TRBJ2-1; D remains unclear. Germline values: CDR1 SGHRS, CDR2 YFSETQ. V was cut by 3 bases and J by 9 bases, with 22 bases left in between. The CDR3 sequence is 16 residues long. The CDR3 loop is CASSSLVWASITEQFF. CDR3 nucleotide sequence: TGCGCCAGCAGCTCCTTGGTTTGGGCCTCGATCACTGAGCAGTTCTTC.

Turning to this clone: The same CDR3 can be traced to other DNA sequences in this sample. CDR3 sequence reads: CASSLALAGGTDTQYF. For the CDR3, the DNA is TGCGCCAGCAGCTTGGCCCTAGCGGGGGGTACAGATACGCAGTATTTT. The rearrangement uses TRBV5-1 and TRBJ2-3, with 11 positions matching TRBD2. This CDR3 is built from 16 residues. CDR1 and CDR2 from the germline V gene are SGHRS and YFSETQ. V lost 0 bases, J lost 3 bases, and 3 bases stayed unmatched.

In DNA form, the CDR3 reads TGCGCCAGCAGTGTGGACAGGAGCTATGGCTACACCTTC. This encodes CASSVDRSYGYTF. The chain carries TRBV23-1 and TRBJ1-2; TRBD1 agrees at 7 bases. TRBV23-1 is given ORF status, its function remaining uncertain. The CDR3 is 13 residues long. The junction had 4 bases not matched to a gene; V was cut back by 5 bases and J by 4 bases.

CDR3 in amino acids: CASSQVASNGANVLTF. CDR3 DNA: TGTGCCAGCAGCCAAGTAGCGTCTAATGGGGCCAACGTCCTGACTTTC. The chain uses TRBV4-2 and TRBJ2-6; TRBD2 is a possible D gene (5 bases). Trimming stripped 1 base from V and 3 bases from J, with 10 bases between. Per germline, CDR1 LGHNA and CDR2 YNFKEQ. CDR3 size: 16 residues.

This clone was seen a few times. This chain joins TRBV7-2 and TRBJ1-2; D uncertain. Trimming pared 3 bases from V and 1 base from J, leaving 15 bases between. Germline values: CDR1 SGHTA, CDR2 FQGNSA. CDR3 length: 16 amino acids. The CDR3 loop is CASSFASSSVNYGYTF. The CDR3 DNA reads TGTGCCAGCAGCTTTGCGTCCTCCTCTGTTAACTATGGCTACACCTTC.

V gene TRBV5-6 combines with J gene TRBJ1-5; D remains unclear. Germline assignment: CDR1 SGHDT and CDR2 YYEEEE. The CDR3 totals 14 residues. The V end lost 2 bases, the J end lost 6 bases, and 12 bases lay between the germline ends. In DNA, the CDR3 is TGTGCCAGCAGCTTAGGTCAGGCGAGTCAGCCCCAGCATTTT. It yields the protein CASSLGQASQPQHF.

The rearrangement links TRBV19 to TRBJ2-1, with TRBD2 matching 9 bases. The CDR3 sequence is 18 residues long. V trimming: 3 bases; J trimming: 5 bases; junction bases outside the gene matches: 14. Germline CDR1 LNHDA, CDR2 SQIVND (reference sequence). The CDR3, as DNA: TGTGCCAGTAGTATGGAAACTTGGGTAGCGGGGGCCCACAATGAGCAGTTCTTC. Translating it yields CASSMETWVAGAHNEQFF.